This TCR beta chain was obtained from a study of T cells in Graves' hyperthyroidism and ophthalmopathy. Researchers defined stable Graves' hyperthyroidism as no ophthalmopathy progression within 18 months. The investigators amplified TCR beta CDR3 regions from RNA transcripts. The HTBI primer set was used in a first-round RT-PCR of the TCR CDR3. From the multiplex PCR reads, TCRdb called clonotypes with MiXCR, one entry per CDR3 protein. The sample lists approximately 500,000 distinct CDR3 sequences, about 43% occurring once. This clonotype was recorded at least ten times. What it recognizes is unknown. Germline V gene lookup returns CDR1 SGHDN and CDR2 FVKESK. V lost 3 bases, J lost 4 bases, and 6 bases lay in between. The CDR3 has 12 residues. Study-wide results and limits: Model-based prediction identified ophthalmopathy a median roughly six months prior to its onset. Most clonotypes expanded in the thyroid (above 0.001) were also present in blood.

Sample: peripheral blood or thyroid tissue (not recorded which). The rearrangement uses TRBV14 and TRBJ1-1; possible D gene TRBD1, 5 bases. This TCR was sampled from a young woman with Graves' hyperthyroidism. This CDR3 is CASSHGGTEAFF. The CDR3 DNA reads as TGTGCCAGCAGCCACGGGGGCACTGAAGCTTTCTTT.